This T cell receptor (beta chain) appears in the sequencing data of a study of T cells in Graves' hyperthyroidism and ophthalmopathy. This clonotype was seen at least ten times. Germline V gives CDR1 LGHDT, CDR2 YNNKEL (reference sequence). This CDR3 has 17 amino acids. V shed 2 bases and J shed 0 bases, with 14 bases lying between them. Researchers took RNA transcripts and amplified the TCR beta CDR3 regions from them. HTBI primers were employed in a first-round RT-PCR of the TCR CDR3. TCRdb called the multiplex PCR reads again in MiXCR, with one record for every CDR3 protein. The sample has hundreds of thousands of distinct CDR3 sequences, 15% to 18% seen once.

This clonotype was sampled from a woman aged 18-29 years with Graves' hyperthyroidism. The rearrangement uses TRBV3-1 and TRBJ2-1, with D hard to call. The sequenced sample consisted of blood. CDR3 in amino acids: CASSQRNRASSYNEQFF. CDR3 nucleotides: TGTGCCAGCAGCCAAAGGAATCGCGCAAGCTCCTACAATGAGCAGTTCTTC.